Listed here are 8 T cell receptor beta chains from one sample, sequenced in a study of blood T cell repertoires in COVID-19. The table came from immunoSEQ multiplex PCR; TCRdb's copy has only in-frame clones and leaves some out. The table includes 300,000 or so clones, more than 85% detected once. Material: peripheral blood. All receptors come from a woman aged 25 to 45 with COVID-19, enrolled during active disease.

With respect to this clone: The sample has other DNA sequences that encode this CDR3 too. This chain uses TRBV5-4 with TRBJ2-5; D unclear. The CDR3 is 13 residues long. V lost 0 bases and J lost 4, with 7 bases in between. Germline lookup yields CDR1 SGHNT and CDR2 YYREEE (reference sequence). The CDR3 loop is CASSLASGETQYF. DNA for the CDR3: TGTGCCAGCAGCTTGGCGTCGGGAGAGACCCAGTACTTC.

The rearrangement joins TRBV10-3 to TRBJ2-5; 12 nucleotides align to TRBD2. The CDR3 has 13 amino acids. The V gene's germline CDR1 is ENHRY and CDR2 SYGVKD. The J segment lost 4 bases and the V segment lost 11 bases, leaving 5 bases of the junction unmatched. CDR3 DNA sequence: TGTGCCGCCCTAGCGGGAGGGCGAGAGACCCAGTACTTC. Protein sequence: CAALAGGRETQYF.

V usage is TRBV19 and J usage is TRBJ1-3; D not resolved. Germline CDR1 LNHDA, CDR2 SQIVND (reference sequence). V lost 10 bases, J lost 0 bases, and 7 bases lay in between. This CDR3 region has 12 residues. CDR3 protein: CATEISGNTIYF. CDR3 DNA: TGTGCCACCGAGATCTCTGGAAACACCATATATTTT.

The chain employs TRBV5-6 and TRBJ2-5; 7 nucleotides agree with TRBD2. Germline CDR1 is SGHDT and CDR2 is YYEEEE. Unmatched junction bases numbered 7, after V lost 0 bases and J lost 2 bases. The CDR3 is 16 amino acids. The chain's CDR3 is CASSLEGLSPQETQYF. The CDR3 DNA sequence: TGTGCCAGCAGCTTGGAGGGACTATCCCCTCAAGAGACCCAGTACTTC.

The rearrangement joins TRBV9 to TRBJ1-1, with 7 positions matching TRBD1. V trimming: 4 bases; J trimming: 1 base; junction bases outside the gene matches: 7. From germline, CDR1 is SGDLS and CDR2 YYNGEE. This CDR3 is 15 amino acids long. The CDR3 sequence is CASSPQGRQNTEAFF. The CDR3 nucleotides read TGTGCCAGCAGCCCACAGGGGCGCCAGAACACTGAAGCTTTCTTT.

This sequence joins TRBV5-4 and TRBJ2-1; 7 nucleotides agree with TRBD2. V shed 4 bases, J shed 0 bases, and the junction held 7 bases outside the gene matches. The CDR3 is made up of 16 amino acids. Germline lookup yields CDR1 SGHNT and CDR2 YYREEE (reference sequence). The CDR3 DNA reads TGTGCCAGCAGCCATACCAGCGGGATCTCCTACAATGAGCAGTTCTTC. This translates into CASSHTSGISYNEQFF.

V usage is TRBV10-3 and J usage is TRBJ2-5; D unresolved. Germline loops: CDR1 ENHRY, CDR2 SYGVKD. Trimming removed 5 bases at V and 0 bases at J, with 7 bases between. The CDR3 runs to 13 residues. The CDR3 sequence: CAISLSYQETQYF. Written as DNA, the CDR3 is TGTGCCATCAGTTTATCCTACCAAGAGACCCAGTACTTC.

This clone was seen more than once but under ten times. The gene calls are TRBV5-4 and TRBJ2-2; possible D gene TRBD1, 5 bases. This CDR3 contains 12 residues. Trimming pared 2 bases from V and 7 bases from J, leaving 6 bases between. Germline-derived CDR1 and CDR2 are SGHNT and YYREEE (reference sequence). The CDR3 spells CASSLDSGELFF. The DNA for the CDR3 is TGTGCCAGCAGCTTAGACAGCGGGGAGCTGTTTTTT.